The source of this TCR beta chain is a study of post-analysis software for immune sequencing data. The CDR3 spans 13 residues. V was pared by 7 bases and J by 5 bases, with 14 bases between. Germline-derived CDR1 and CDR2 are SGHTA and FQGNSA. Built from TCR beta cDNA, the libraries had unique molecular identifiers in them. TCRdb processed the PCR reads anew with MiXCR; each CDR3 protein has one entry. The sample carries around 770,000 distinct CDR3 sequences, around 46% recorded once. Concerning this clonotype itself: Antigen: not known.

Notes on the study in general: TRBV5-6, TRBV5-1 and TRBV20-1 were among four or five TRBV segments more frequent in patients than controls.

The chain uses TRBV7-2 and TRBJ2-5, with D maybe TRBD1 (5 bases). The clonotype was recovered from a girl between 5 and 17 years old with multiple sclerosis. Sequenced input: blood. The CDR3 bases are TGTGCCAGCAACCTCCAGGGATACGAGACCCAGTACTTC. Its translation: CASNLQGYETQYF.